The sequence of this T cell receptor (beta chain) was determined in a study of cytomegalovirus exposure and HLA in healthy donors. The wider study: Findings of an earlier analysis included around 100 million unique TCR beta sequences from around 180 million T cells.

CDR3 length equals 14 residues. Germline CDR1 and CDR2: LNHDA and SQIVND (reference sequence). With 5 bases clipped from V and 6 bases from J, the junction kept 6 bases outside the gene matches. Details on this clone: The antigen is unknown.

General study findings and limits: Accurate predictions that matched the HLA-A and HLA-B alleles of most subjects were reportedly made from TCR beta sequences.

Primers included in the PCR were 60 Vbeta and 13 Jbeta primers. Libraries were prepared by immunoSEQ multiplex PCR; TCRdb keeps only in-frame clonotypes and omits some of them. The repertoire holds 120,000 to 150,000 clones, with roughly 87% as singletons. Specimen: PBMCs. The source of this sequence is a man between 25 and 39 years old in good health and CMV-seropositive. The genes are TRBV19 and TRBJ2-2, with TRBD2 identical over 7 bases. Here the CDR3 DNA reads TGTGCCAGTAGTGGGAGGGGTTGGGCCGGGGAGCTGTTTTTT. This sequence encodes CASSGRGWAGELFF. Variable domain in full (rest from reference TRBV19 and TRBJ2-2): DGGITQSPKYLFRKEGQNVTLSCEQNLNHDAMYWYRQDPGQGLRLIYYSQIVNDFQKGDIAEGYSVSREKKESFPLTVTSAQKNPTAFYLCASSGRGWAGELFFGEGSRLTVL.